Sequencing of this T cell receptor beta chain was carried out in a study of shared clonotypes between healthy human individuals. About this clone itself: At one end, the junction sequence differs from germline, possibly due to a read error. Other DNA sequences in this specimen translate into the identical CDR3.

Germline loops: CDR1 SEHNR, CDR2 FQNEAQ (reference sequence). This CDR3 spans 15 amino acids. Naive CD8 cells lacked CD45RO, underwent positive selection for CCR7 and left out terminally differentiated effector memory CD45RA+ cells. Sequencing was performed with immunoSEQ multiplex PCR; in TCRdb, only in-frame clones are kept and a portion is missing. The data show some 580,000 clones, about 98% seen once. The receptor was derived from a man aged 30-40 years in good health. The rearrangement links TRBV7-9 to TRBJ2-7, with 9 positions matching TRBD1. Input material: naive CD8+ T cells sorted from blood. Here the CDR3 reads CASSPGTGSSYEQYF. DNA of the CDR3: TGTGCCAGCAGCCCTGGGACAGGGAGCTCCTACGAGCAATACTTC.